The 21 T cell receptor beta chains listed next were all sequenced from one sample in a study of massively parallel sequencing of T cell beta chains. One entry per CDR3 protein, called by TCRdb with MiXCR from the 5' RACE reads. The profile shows roughly 4,500 distinct CDR3 sequences, roughly two fifths of them singletons. Sequencing input: commercial RNA from peripheral blood pooled from many donors. These TCRs come from a pool of human donors in good health; the sample was commercial RNA pooled from many donors.

This clonotype showed up just a few times. This chain joins TRBV5-1 and TRBJ2-3; D is possibly TRBD1 (5 bases). Germline-derived CDR1 and CDR2 are SGHRS and YFSETQ. Trimming cost V 4 bases and J 4 bases, with 10 bases left between them. This CDR3 region has 13 residues. The CDR3 region has the DNA TGCGCCAGCAGCGCAGGGTACGCAGATACGCAGTATTTT. This translates into CASSAGYADTQYF.

This clonotype was seen only a few times. The V and J genes are TRBV25-1 and TRBJ1-1; 9 nucleotides line up with TRBD1. Germline CDR1 reads MGHDK; CDR2 reads SYGVNS. The CDR3 length is 15 residues. V lost 4 bases, J lost 6 bases, and 9 bases stayed unmatched. Here the CDR3 DNA reads TGTGCCAGCAGTGGTAACCCGGACAGGGGACCTGAAGCTTTCTTT. As protein: CASSGNPDRGPEAFF.

The V and J genes are TRBV7-3 and TRBJ2-3; D is ambiguous. The CDR3 is 15 residues long. Germline V gene sequence: CDR1 SGHTA, CDR2 FQGTGA. Trimming pared 2 bases from V and 7 bases from J, leaving 16 bases between. The CDR3 sequence is CASSLSFLDGNTQYF. Written as DNA, the CDR3 is TGTGCCAGCAGCTTATCGTTTCTAGACGGCAATACGCAGTATTTT.

The genes are TRBV5-1 and TRBJ2-1; no clear D gene. Trimming removed 0 bases at V and 4 bases at J, with 11 bases between. The CDR3 spans 15 residues. Germline CDR1 and CDR2: SGHRS and YFSETQ. CDR3 sequence: CASSLAVGKYNEQFF. CDR3 in DNA: TGCGCCAGCAGCTTGGCAGTGGGCAAGTACAATGAGCAGTTCTTC.

This chain connects TRBV29-1 to TRBJ2-2, with D perhaps matching TRBD2 (6 bases). From germline, CDR1 is SQVTM and CDR2 ANQGSEA. V was trimmed by 4 bases and J by 6 bases, leaving 12 bases between them. There are 13 residues in the CDR3. The chain's CDR3 is CSVATRASGELFF. CDR3 nucleotide sequence: TGCAGCGTTGCGACTAGAGCGTCCGGGGAGCTGTTTTTT.

The chain couples TRBV20-1 to TRBJ2-1; unclear D gene. Trimming pared 2 bases from V and 3 bases from J, leaving 5 bases between. The length of the CDR3 is 12 residues. From germline, CDR1 is DFQATT and CDR2 SNEGSKA (reference sequence). CDR3 sequence reads: CSARPGYNEQFF. CDR3 coding DNA: TGCAGTGCTAGACCTGGCTACAATGAGCAGTTCTTC.

Concerning this clonotype itself: The germline gene is not matched at one end of the junction; a read error may be the cause. The rearrangement uses TRBV11-2 and TRBJ2-7, with TRBD2 as a possible D gene (5 bases). This CDR3 is 16 amino acids long. Per germline, CDR1 SGHAT and CDR2 FQNNGV. The CDR3 here is CASSLEREGFSYGQYF. Written as DNA, the CDR3 is TGTGCCAGCAGCTTAGAGAGGGAAGGCTTCTCCTACGGGCAGTACTTC.

This clonotype was detected only once. This rearrangement joins TRBV4-2 to TRBJ2-2; no clear D gene. The germline CDR1 and CDR2 sequences are LGHNA and YNFKEQ. The CDR3 is made up of 15 amino acids. V lost 0 bases to trimming and J lost 4 bases, with 9 bases between them. The CDR3 DNA reads TGTGCCAGCAGCCAAGAGTGGGGTAGCACCGGGGAGCTGTTTTTT. Amino acid sequence: CASSQEWGSTGELFF.

This clonotype was counted a single time. The rearrangement uses TRBV3-1 and TRBJ2-1, with D possibly matching TRBD2 (6 bases). The germline V and J ends were trimmed by 4 bases and 3 bases, with 10 bases remaining between them. The germline V gene has CDR1 LGHDT and CDR2 YNNKEL (reference sequence). CDR3 size: 14 residues. The DNA for the CDR3 is TGTGCCAGCAGCCTGGAGGGGAGCTACAATGAGCAGTTCTTC. Translated, it gives CASSLEGSYNEQFF.

This clonotype has more than one count but fewer than ten. The gene calls are TRBV5-1 and TRBJ2-2; no definite D call. V shed 2 bases and J shed 3 bases, with 8 bases lying between them. The CDR3 loop spans 14 amino acids. Germline V gene sequence: CDR1 SGHRS, CDR2 YFSETQ. This CDR3 reads CASSFRQYTGELFF. CDR3 bases: TGCGCCAGCAGCTTCCGGCAGTACACCGGGGAGCTGTTTTTT.

The chain is built from TRBV20-1 and TRBJ1-1; D is uncertain. V lost 5 bases to trimming and J lost 0 bases, with 10 bases between them. From germline, CDR1 is DFQATT and CDR2 SNEGSKA (reference sequence). CDR3 length: 13 residues. This CDR3 is CSARTYMNTEAFF. The CDR3 DNA reads TGCAGTGCTCGGACGTACATGAACACTGAAGCTTTCTTT.

Concerning this clonotype: Germline and junction disagree at one end, which may indicate a read error. This chain connects TRBV11-1 to TRBJ1-1; D remains ambiguous. The CDR3 has 13 amino acids. CDR1 and CDR2 from the germline V gene are SGHAT and FQDESV (reference sequence). The CDR3 loop is CASRSLMNTEAVF. The CDR3 bases are TGTGCCAGCAGATCACTTATGAACACTGAAGCTGTCTTT. The whole variable domain, filled in from reference TRBV11-1 and TRBJ1-1, reads EAEVAQSPRYKITEKSQAVAFWCDPISGHATLYWYRQILGQGPELLVQFQDESVVDDSQLPKDRFSAERLKGVDSTLKIQPAELGDSAMYLCASRSLMNTEAVFGQGTRLTVV.

This clonotype counts as large. The V gene is TRBV20-1, the J gene TRBJ1-5, with D possibly TRBD1 on 6 matching bases. Trimming left V 2 bases short and J 4 bases short, with 6 bases between. CDR3 length: 12 amino acids. Per the germline V gene, CDR1 is DFQATT and CDR2 is SNEGSKA (reference sequence). The CDR3 reads CSARTGNQPQHF. The CDR3, as DNA: TGCAGTGCTAGAACAGGGAATCAGCCCCAGCATTTT.

The chain is built from TRBV20-1 and TRBJ2-2, with 7 positions matching TRBD1. The germline V gene has CDR1 DFQATT and CDR2 SNEGSKA (reference sequence). The CDR3 sequence is 14 residues long. Trimming cost V 5 bases and J 4 bases; bases outside gene matches: 7. DNA for the CDR3: TGCAGTGCTCCGACAGGGAAGGGCACCGGGGAGCTGTTTTTT. Its protein is CSAPTGKGTGELFF.

This clonotype was seen a few times. The V call is TRBV20-1, the J call TRBJ2-1, with D hard to call. This CDR3 comprises 14 residues. The V gene lost 3 bases and the J gene lost 9 bases, with 18 bases spanning the gap. Germline V lookup: CDR1 DFQATT, CDR2 SNEGSKA (reference sequence). This chain's CDR3 is CSARGWTTIGEQFF. As DNA, the CDR3 is TGCAGTGCTAGGGGCTGGACCACAATCGGTGAGCAGTTCTTC.

The V and J genes are TRBV19 and TRBJ2-2, with D hard to call. This CDR3 is built from 10 residues. Trimming took off 8 bases at V and 6 bases at J, with 4 bases between the two ends. Per germline, CDR1 LNHDA and CDR2 SQIVND (reference sequence). The CDR3 here is CASGPGELFF. The CDR3 nucleotides are TGTGCCAGTGGACCCGGGGAGCTGTTTTTT.

This clonotype is medium-sized within its sample. The chain uses TRBV20-1 and TRBJ2-1, with D tentatively TRBD2 (6 bases). The germline CDR1 and CDR2 sequences are DFQATT and SNEGSKA (reference sequence). The CDR3 contains 10 residues. V shed 8 bases and J shed 5 bases, with 7 bases lying between them. The CDR3 region is CSRGNNEQFF. The CDR3 coding sequence is TGCAGTCGGGGGAACAATGAGCAGTTCTTC.

The CDR3: CASSYDGTADTQYF. CDR3 sequence (DNA): TGTGCCAGCAGCTATGATGGGACTGCAGATACGCAGTATTTT. The chain joins TRBV7-6 to TRBJ2-3; TRBD2 is a possible D gene (6 bases). Trimming left V 4 bases short and J 4 bases short, with 12 bases between. The CDR3 runs to 14 residues. From germline, CDR1 is SGHVS and CDR2 FNYEAQ.

This clonotype has just a few counts. The rearrangement uses TRBV2 and TRBJ2-3, with TRBD1 matching 10 bases. Germline trimming cut 4 bases from V and 3 bases from J; bases unmatched to any gene: 4. The CDR3 has 15 amino acids. Germline V CDR1 and CDR2: SNHLY, FYNNEI. CDR3 amino acids: CASSVPGQGTDTQYF. CDR3 DNA sequence: TGTGCCAGCAGTGTACCGGGACAGGGGACAGATACGCAGTATTTT.

This clonotype ranks as medium-sized. V gene TRBV5-1 combines with J gene TRBJ2-7; a possible D gene is TRBD2 (6 bases). Trimming removed 4 bases from V and 5 bases from J, with 13 bases in between. CDR3 length: 13 residues. Germline CDR1 reads SGHRS; CDR2 reads YFSETQ. CDR3 bases: TGCGCCAGCAGCGGGGGGACGAACCACGAGCAGTACTTC. The encoded protein is CASSGGTNHEQYF.

The chain recombines TRBV20-1 with TRBJ2-2; D gene uncertain. This CDR3 spans 12 amino acids. The germline V gene encodes CDR1 DFQATT and CDR2 SNEGSKA (reference sequence). Trimming took off 0 bases at V and 10 bases at J, with 9 bases between the two ends. CDR3 sequence (DNA): TGCAGTGCTAGAGATTGGGGAAAGGAGCTGTTTTTT. Its protein is CSARDWGKELFF.